A selection of T cell receptor beta chains follows, all from one sample in a study of PD-1 blockade in mismatch repair-deficient tumors. The table came from immunoSEQ multiplex PCR; TCRdb's copy has only in-frame clones and leaves some out. The sample carries approximately 15,000 clones, approximately 90% recorded once. Their specific antigens are unknown. The sample consisted of cells cultured in vitro, taken from a patient treated with pembrolizumab. The receptors were sampled from an adult with mismatch repair-deficient cancer. Each CDR3 is given with its conserved first and last residue. The D gene is left open where the match is weak. Only part of the rows carry a size: once, few, many, or a class if the clone is expanded.

j_gene,abundance,d_gene,v_gene,CDR3aa,CDR3nt
TRBJ2-7,few,TRBD2,TRBV28,CASSLKTSGRPYEQYF,TGTGCCAGCAGTTTGAAGACTAGCGGGAGGCCCTACGAGCAGTACTTC
TRBJ1-6,.,.,TRBV30,CAWSRSQVNSPLHF,TGTGCCTGGAGTAGATCACAGGTTAATTCACCCCTCCACTTT
TRBJ1-2,.,TRBD1,TRBV5-8,CASSIDRGRGYGYTF,TGTGCCAGCAGCATAGACAGGGGGCGAGGCTATGGCTACACCTTC
TRBJ2-1,.,TRBD2,TRBV6-5,CASSTQLAGGNEQFF,TGTGCCAGCAGTACCCAACTAGCGGGAGGAAATGAGCAGTTCTTC
TRBJ1-1,.,.,TRBV30,CAWTGLLNTEAFF,TGTGCCTGGACGGGACTCCTGAACACTGAAGCTTTCTTT
TRBJ1-1,.,.,TRBV10-2,CASSEGNTEAFF,TGCGCCAGCAGTGAGGGGAACACTGAAGCTTTCTTT
TRBJ2-2,few,.,TRBV27,CASSTPAGPNTGELFF,TGTGCCAGCAGTACTCCGGCAGGTCCGAACACCGGGGAGCTGTTTTTT
TRBJ2-5,.,.,TRBV11-3,CASSPSGQPETQYF,TGTGCCAGCAGCCCCAGCGGACAGCCAGAGACCCAGTACTTC
TRBJ2-1,.,TRBD2,TRBV7-6,CASSSLGSGRALNEQFF,TGTGCCAGCAGCTCTCTAGGGTCCGGGAGGGCGTTGAATGAGCAGTTCTTC
TRBJ1-5,once,.,TRBV5-1,CASSSLPREPQHF,TGCGCCAGCAGCTCCCTCCCTCGGGAGCCCCAGCATTTT
TRBJ1-1,.,.,TRBV5-1,CASSASGLGVPEAFF,TGCGCCAGCAGCGCTTCGGGCCTCGGGGTCCCTGAAGCTTTCTTT
TRBJ2-1,.,.,TRBV25-1,CASTQGKGWGEQFF,TGTGCCAGCACCCAAGGGAAGGGATGGGGTGAGCAGTTCTTC
TRBJ2-7,.,TRBD1,TRBV2,CASRTGGPPYEQYF,TGTGCCAGCAGGACAGGGGGGCCTCCCTACGAGCAGTACTTC
TRBJ2-7,.,TRBD2,TRBV15,CATSRDRAGGPGEQYF,TGTGCCACCAGCAGAGATCGAGCGGGAGGGCCAGGCGAGCAGTACTTC
TRBJ1-4,.,.,TRBV11-2,CASRKGGRTTNEKLFF,TGTGCCAGCAGAAAAGGAGGGCGAACAACTAATGAAAAACTGTTTTTT
TRBJ2-2,.,.,TRBV11-2,CASSSPPTGWRNTGELFF,TGTGCCAGCAGCTCCCCGCCCACGGGGTGGCGGAACACCGGGGAGCTGTTTTTT
TRBJ2-4,.,.,TRBV9,CASSTSGTENIQYF,TGTGCCAGCAGCACATCCGGGACCGAAAACATTCAGTACTTC
TRBJ2-6,.,.,TRBV19,CEDTRQGRGVVSGSGANVLTF,TGTGAAGATACAAGACAGGGTCGGGGGGTGGTGTCAGGCTCTGGGGCCAACGTCCTGACTTTC
TRBJ2-3,.,TRBD1,TRBV11-1,CASSSRTGPPKQYF,TGTGCCAGCAGCTCTAGGACAGGTCCACCTAAACAGTATTTT
TRBJ2-1,few,TRBD2,TRBV27,CASSFGGSLYNEQFF,TGTGCCAGCAGTTTCGGGGGGAGCCTCTACAATGAGCAGTTCTTC
TRBJ1-2,.,.,TRBV5-6,CASSPLGTDSYGYTF,TGTGCCAGCAGCCCCCTTGGGACGGATTCCTATGGCTACACCTTC
TRBJ2-7,few,.,TRBV7-3,CASSLRTGDSYEQYF,TGTGCCAGCAGCTTAAGGACTGGGGACTCCTACGAGCAGTACTTC
TRBJ2-7,.,TRBD2,TRBV5-1,CASGTSGGAYEQYF,TGCGCCAGCGGAACTAGCGGGGGAGCCTACGAGCAGTACTTC